The 9 T cell receptor beta chains listed next were all sequenced from one sample in a study of lymphopenia after photon versus proton radiotherapy. Clones were sequenced by immunoSEQ multiplex PCR, and TCRdb holds only the in-frame ones, with some missing. The table lists tens of thousands of clones, about 89% of them singletons. Sequencing was performed on peripheral blood, taken from a patient treated with proton-based radiotherapy. Every receptor here comes from an older man with esophageal cancer.

This clone was seen a single time. The genes are TRBV14 and TRBJ2-7; TRBD2 aligns across 11 bases. V was pared by 1 base and J by 7 bases, with 3 bases of the junction left unmatched. This CDR3 spans 14 amino acids. Germline V lookup: CDR1 SGHDN, CDR2 FVKESK. CDR3 region: CASSQVLAGGEQYF. Written as DNA, the CDR3 is TGTGCCAGCAGCCAAGTTCTAGCGGGAGGAGAGCAGTACTTC.

The gene calls are TRBV4-1 and TRBJ2-1; TRBD2 matches 9 bases. V lost 1 base, J lost 2 bases, and 6 bases stayed unmatched. CDR3 length equals 17 residues. The germline V gene encodes CDR1 MGHRA and CDR2 YSYEKL. The CDR3 here is CASSQVVAGVTYNEQFF. For the CDR3, the DNA is TGCGCCAGCAGCCAAGTTGTAGCGGGAGTGACCTACAATGAGCAGTTCTTC.

V gene TRBV7-9 combines with J gene TRBJ1-6, with D unclear. The CDR3 sequence is 16 residues long. V lost 8 bases and J lost 6, with 20 bases in between. Germline loops: CDR1 SEHNR, CDR2 FQNEAQ (reference sequence). CDR3 DNA sequence: TGTGCCAGCCGCCAGGAGGGCCCGGTCCTTAATTCACCCCTCCACTTT. This encodes CASRQEGPVLNSPLHF.

The chain carries TRBV9 and TRBJ1-2; 8 nucleotides match TRBD1. Per the germline V gene, CDR1 is SGDLS and CDR2 is YYNGEE. The CDR3 totals 18 residues. The junction had 14 bases not matched to a gene; V was cut back by 0 bases and J by 4 bases. The CDR3 bases are TGTGCCAGCAGCGTAGATGGGGCAGGGGGCCACCCCGGCTATGGCTACACCTTC. Translated, it gives CASSVDGAGGHPGYGYTF.

This rearrangement joins TRBV21-1 to TRBJ2-3; the table's D call of TRBD2 was not tested on the DNA. TRBV21-1 is reported as a pseudogene. This CDR3 region has 17 residues. As DNA, the CDR3 is TGTGCCAGCAGCAAGGGAGCGGGAGGGCCGCGGACAGATACGCAGTATTTT. Amino acids: CASSKGAGGPRTDTQYF.

The count of this clone is one. The V gene is TRBV7-8, the J gene TRBJ1-5; D gene ambiguous. Germline CDR1 and CDR2: SGHVS and FQNEAQ. Trimming pared 5 bases from V and 7 bases from J, leaving 12 bases between. The CDR3 extends over 13 amino acids. In nucleotides, the CDR3 is TGTGCCAGCAGCCAAGACGGGGAGCAGCCCCAGCATTTT. This codes for CASSQDGEQPQHF.

This clone appeared once. The V and J genes are TRBV5-1 and TRBJ1-1; D unclear. The germline V gene encodes CDR1 SGHRS and CDR2 YFSETQ. This CDR3 region has 14 residues. V shed 6 bases and J shed 7 bases, with 19 bases lying between them. The CDR3 is CASTWTGPGGEAFF. DNA for the CDR3: TGCGCCAGCACCTGGACGGGTCCGGGAGGTGAAGCTTTCTTT.

The CDR3 loop reads CASSENPRGYSNQPQHF. The CDR3 DNA reads TGCGCCAGCAGTGAAAACCCTAGAGGTTATAGCAATCAGCCCCAGCATTTT. The chain employs TRBV10-2 and TRBJ1-5; D is unclear. This CDR3 has 17 residues. Trimming left V 3 bases short and J 0 bases short, with 15 bases between. CDR1 and CDR2 (germline): WSHSY, SAAADI.

Written as DNA, the CDR3 is TGCGCCAGCAGCCAAGAGGGGCATGGGCAGTTCTTC. The encoded protein is CASSQEGHGQFF. V is TRBV5-1 and J is TRBJ2-1; D tentatively fits TRBD1 or TRBD2 (5 bases each). Germline loops: CDR1 SGHRS, CDR2 YFSETQ. V was clipped by 4 bases and J by 12 bases, with 14 bases between them. This CDR3 is built from 12 residues.